This TCR beta chain was identified during a study of human T cells and chemical hapten exposure. Time point specified: patch test 3, about 24 weeks after DPC sensitization. Stated treatment: therapeutic diphenylcyclopropenone sensitization with weekly scalp DPC. Blood sampling occurred before each patch-test application. Individual cDNA molecules had unique molecular identifiers attached to them by the library. TCRdb re-analysed the RACE reads in MiXCR, keeping a single row per CDR3 protein. The repertoire holds some 84,000 distinct CDR3 sequences, with 10% to 13% as singletons. Germline V gene lookup returns CDR1 MDHEN and CDR2 SYDVKM. The CDR3 totals 14 residues. Trimming removed 6 bases at V and 0 bases at J, with 10 bases between.

The source is a woman aged 45 to 65 with alopecia areata. Some clones in this sample may be carry-over from other donors' samples. The sample here was whole blood, taken in connection with sensitization to the hapten diphenylcyclopropenone (DPC). V is TRBV28 and J is TRBJ2-3, with D tentatively TRBD2 (5 bases). The CDR3 loop reads CASSVAPSTDTQYF. The CDR3 region has the DNA TGTGCCAGCAGCGTAGCGCCTAGCACAGATACGCAGTATTTT.